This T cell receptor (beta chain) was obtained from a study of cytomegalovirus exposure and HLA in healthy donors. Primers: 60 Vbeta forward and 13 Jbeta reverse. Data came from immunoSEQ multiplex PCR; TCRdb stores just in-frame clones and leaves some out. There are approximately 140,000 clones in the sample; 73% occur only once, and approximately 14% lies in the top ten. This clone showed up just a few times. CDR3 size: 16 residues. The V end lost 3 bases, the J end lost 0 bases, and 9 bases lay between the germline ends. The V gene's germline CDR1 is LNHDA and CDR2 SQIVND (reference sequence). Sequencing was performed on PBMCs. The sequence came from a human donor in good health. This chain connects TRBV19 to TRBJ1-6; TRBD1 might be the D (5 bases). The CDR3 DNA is TGTGCCAGTAGTATTGGGCAGGGCTCCTATAATTCACCCCTCCACTTT. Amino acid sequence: CASSIGQGSYNSPLHF.